The following is a TCR beta chain sequence with its context. The CDR3 sequence is 15 residues long. The V segment lost 6 bases and the J segment 10 bases; nucleotides outside the gene matches: 11. The germline V gene encodes CDR1 MNHEY and CDR2 SMNVEV (reference sequence). The sample originates from a study of blood T cell repertoires in COVID-19. About the research overall: The origin of the acute and convalescent COVID-19 samples was the United States, Italy and Spain. PBMCs, B-cell-depleted T cells, or T cells provided the cDNA or gDNA that made up the material.

Per the authors' pipeline: Reference gene primer amplification gave estimated nucleated cell counts. Profiling relied on immunoSEQ multiplex PCR, and the TCRdb table lists in-frame clones only, not all of them. V, J and clone size were drawn from that table, and D and trimming were deduced from the DNA. The table records 90,000 to 120,000 clones, about 80% of them present only once. The sequencing sample was made of peripheral blood. The chain employs TRBV27 and TRBJ2-1; TRBD2 aligns across 11 bases. The source of this sequence is a man aged 55 to 69 with acute or convalescent COVID-19. CDR3 loop: CASRLTGLAGGEQFF. The CDR3 coding sequence is TGTGCCAGCAGACTAACCGGACTAGCGGGTGGAGAGCAGTTCTTC.